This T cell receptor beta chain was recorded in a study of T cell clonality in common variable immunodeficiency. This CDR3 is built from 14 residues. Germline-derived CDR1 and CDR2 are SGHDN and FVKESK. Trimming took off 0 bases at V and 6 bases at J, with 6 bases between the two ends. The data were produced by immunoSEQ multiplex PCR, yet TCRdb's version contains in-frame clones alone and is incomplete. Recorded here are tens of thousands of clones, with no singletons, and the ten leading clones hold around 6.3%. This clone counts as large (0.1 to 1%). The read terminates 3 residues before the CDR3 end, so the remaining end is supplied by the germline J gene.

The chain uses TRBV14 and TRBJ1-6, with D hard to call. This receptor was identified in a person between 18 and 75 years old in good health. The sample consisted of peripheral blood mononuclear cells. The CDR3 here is CASSQDRGNSPLHF. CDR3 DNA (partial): TGTGCCAGCAGCCAAGATCGGGGTAATTCACCC.